The clone carrying this T cell receptor beta chain was counted a single time. These data originate in a study of blood T cell repertoires in COVID-19. Sequenced by immunoSEQ multiplex PCR; TCRdb stores in-frame clones only, minus some. The sample records nearly 50,000 clones, approximately 81% being singletons. V lost 5 bases and J 6 bases, leaving 13 bases between the germline ends. Per the germline V gene, CDR1 is LGHNT and CDR2 is FRNRAP. CDR3 length: 14 residues. The sequence was collected from an older woman with acute or convalescent COVID-19. The material sequenced was peripheral blood. The genes are TRBV12-5 and TRBJ2-2, with D uncertain. In DNA form, the CDR3 reads TGTGCTAGTGGTCTGCTAGTAGGTGCCGGGGAGCTGTTTTTT. It specifies CASGLLVGAGELFF.